These 30 T cell receptor beta chains were all obtained from the same sample, sequenced in a study of beta chain features in type 1 diabetes (dated by TCRdb to the late 2010s). Antigens of these TCRs are unknown. The protocol used for the library was the immunoSEQ multiplex PCR assay. The High Capacity cDNA Reverse Transcription Kit was used to reverse transcribe all of the isolated RNA, meaning that expressed TCRB transcripts were what got sequenced. TCRdb took over this immuneACCESS table, retaining in-frame rearrangements with V and J assigned. Such tables are incomplete; in checked studies, under half of the missing clones stem from an unresolved V gene, and the remainder is unexplained. The sample table records about 390,000 clones; roughly 9.8% of these occur just once. The ten largest make up over 0.45% of the sample. The paper's findings and limits, for the study overall: A moderate but significant shortening of TCRB CDR3 length was observed in type 1 diabetes patients in all four CD4+ subsets.

The sequencing input was central memory CD4+ T cells from blood. All receptors come from a man aged 25 to 45 with type 1 diabetes.

The chain joins TRBV13 to TRBJ2-7, with 7 bases fitting TRBD2. The V gene end was trimmed by 3 bases and the J gene end by 4 bases; junction bases not matched to a gene: 3. CDR1 is PRHDT, CDR2 FYEKMQ, per germline (reference sequence). CDR3 size: 13 residues. Here the CDR3 reads CASSFWEGYEQYF. CDR3 nucleotide sequence: TGTGCCAGCAGCTTTTGGGAGGGGTACGAGCAGTACTTC.

The genes are TRBV27 and TRBJ2-1, with D perhaps matching TRBD1 or TRBD2 (6 bases each). The V and J ends lost 6 bases and 1 base respectively, with 25 bases between them. In germline, CDR1 is MNHEY, CDR2 SMNVEV (reference sequence). There are 19 residues in the CDR3. The CDR3: CASSQDKRRGSESYNEQFF. For the CDR3, the DNA is TGTGCCAGCAGCCAAGATAAGAGGAGGGGGAGTGAATCCTACAATGAGCAGTTCTTC.

This sequence joins TRBV6-1 and TRBJ2-7; 9 bases are shared with TRBD1. The CDR3 sequence is 13 residues long. J lost 6 bases, V lost 8 bases, and 8 bases had no gene match. The germline gives CDR1 MNHNS, CDR2 SASEGT. DNA of the CDR3: TGTGCCAGCTCGGGACAGGGCTTCTCCGAGCAGTACTTC. Translation gives CASSGQGFSEQYF.

This clone was observed a few times. CDR3 sequence (DNA): TGTGCCACCACCGGATATCTAGCTTCCGAGCAGTACTTC. This codes for CATTGYLASEQYF. The V call is TRBV28, the J call TRBJ2-7; D is perhaps TRBD2 (5 bases). Trimming shortened V by 10 bases and J by 6 bases, and 19 bases separated the two germline ends. Germline values: CDR1 MDHEN, CDR2 SYDVKM. CDR3 length: 13 residues.

The chain links TRBV28 to TRBJ2-3, with TRBD1 matching 9 bases. Germline loops: CDR1 MDHEN, CDR2 SYDVKM. The CDR3 loop spans 14 amino acids. J was trimmed by 5 bases and V by 7 bases; bases with no gene match: 7. CDR3 sequence: CASKTGGAGDTQYF. CDR3 nucleotide sequence: TGTGCCAGCAAAACAGGGGGCGCGGGAGATACGCAGTATTTT.

The chain combines TRBV7-8 with TRBJ1-5, with unresolved D. The length of the CDR3 is 16 residues. CDR1 and CDR2 from the germline V gene are SGHVS and FQNEAQ. Trimming pared 1 base from V and 0 bases from J, leaving 10 bases between. The CDR3: CASSLESRYSNQPQHF. DNA of the CDR3: TGTGCCAGCAGCTTAGAGTCCAGGTATAGCAATCAGCCCCAGCATTTT.

The gene calls are TRBV6-6 and TRBJ2-3; the match to TRBD2 covers 7 bases. Germline CDR1 reads MNHNY; CDR2 reads SVGAGI (reference sequence). This CDR3 comprises 15 residues. The V and J ends lost 10 bases and 2 bases, in that order; junction bases with no gene match: 12. The CDR3, as DNA: TGTGCCATCCGCGAGGGAGGGCGTATCACAGATACGCAGTATTTT. Its protein is CAIREGGRITDTQYF.

The chain has TRBV6-6 and TRBJ2-4, with unresolved D. The CDR3 totals 15 residues. Germline V lookup: CDR1 MNHNY, CDR2 SVGAGI (reference sequence). V was pared by 4 bases and J by 0 bases, with 10 bases between. CDR3 protein: CASSSRVIAKNIQYF. In DNA form, the CDR3 reads TGTGCCAGCAGTTCCCGAGTAATAGCCAAAAACATTCAGTACTTC.

V is TRBV14 and J is TRBJ2-5; TRBD2 matches 9 bases. Germline-derived CDR1 and CDR2 are SGHDN and FVKESK. This CDR3 has 16 amino acids. V was clipped by 4 bases and J by 0 bases; unmatched bases: 6. As DNA, the CDR3 is TGTGCCAGCAGCCGCGTGGCGGGAGGGTACCAAGAGACCCAGTACTTC. Translating gives CASSRVAGGYQETQYF.

This clone has a handful of counts. The J gene is TRBJ2-5, the V gene TRBV5-1; D not certain. The CDR3 length is 15 residues. With 4 bases removed from V and 0 bases from J, the gap between germline ends came to 13 bases. From germline, CDR1 is SGHRS and CDR2 YFSETQ. CDR3 bases: TGCGCCAGCAGCCTGTCTTCAGCGAACCAAGAGACCCAGTACTTC. This sequence encodes CASSLSSANQETQYF.

This clone was counted between two and nine times. The chain has TRBV28 and TRBJ1-5, with 9 bases lining up with TRBD1. The germline V gene has CDR1 MDHEN and CDR2 SYDVKM. V gave up 6 bases and J gave up 6 bases; unmatched junction bases: 6. The length of the CDR3 is 14 residues. The CDR3 DNA follows: TGTGCCAGCAGGCTGACAGGGGGAAGTCAGCCCCAGCATTTT. The encoded protein is CASRLTGGSQPQHF. Using reference TRBV28 and TRBJ1-5 for the parts outside the CDR3, the full variable domain is DVKVTQSSRYLVKRTGEKVFLECVQDMDHENMFWYRQDPGLGLRLIYFSYDVKMKEKGDIPEGYSVSREKKERFSLILESASTNQTSMYLCASRLTGGSQPQHFGDGTRLSIL.

This CDR3 is CASSQVGRQGPEAFF. As DNA, the CDR3 is TGCGCCAGCAGCCAAGTAGGCAGGCAAGGCCCTGAAGCTTTCTTT. The J gene is TRBJ1-1, the V gene TRBV4-1, with D hard to call. Germline V lookup: CDR1 MGHRA, CDR2 YSYEKL. Trimming stripped 1 base from V and 6 bases from J, with 15 bases between. This CDR3 region has 15 residues.

This clone was detected only a few times. The J gene is TRBJ2-3, the V gene TRBV27, with a tentative D call TRBD2 (6 bases). The germline gives CDR1 MNHEY, CDR2 SMNVEV (reference sequence). CDR3 size: 12 residues. Trimming removed 8 bases from V and 2 bases from J, with 8 bases in between. This chain's CDR3 is CASGGNTDTQYF. CDR3 sequence (DNA): TGTGCCAGCGGGGGGAACACAGATACGCAGTATTTT.

This clone has a count of ten or more. This chain uses TRBV10-3 with TRBJ2-1, with D possibly being TRBD2 (5 bases). Germline CDR1 and CDR2: ENHRY and SYGVKD. V was shortened by 6 bases and J by 6 bases, with 18 bases between the two germline ends. This CDR3 comprises 15 residues. CDR3 in amino acids: CAIRNTGTEGNEQFF. The CDR3 DNA follows: TGTGCCATCAGAAATACCGGTACCGAGGGCAATGAGCAGTTCTTC.

Comment on this clone: This CDR3 is also generated by other DNA sequences in the sample. The chain recombines TRBV5-1 with TRBJ2-5; TRBD2 is a possible D gene (6 bases). Trimming cost V 2 bases and J 1 base, with 9 bases left between them. Germline CDR1 reads SGHRS; CDR2 reads YFSETQ. CDR3 length: 14 residues. The CDR3 loop is CASSLSGVQETQYF. The CDR3 DNA sequence: TGCGCCAGCAGCTTATCGGGGGTCCAAGAGACCCAGTACTTC.

This clone was detected a few times. This chain uses TRBV7-9 with TRBJ1-5; D is possibly TRBD1 (5 bases). In germline, CDR1 is SEHNR, CDR2 FQNEAQ (reference sequence). V lost 0 bases to trimming and J lost 7 bases, with 7 bases between them. The CDR3 contains 13 residues. CDR3 in amino acids: CASSLAQGQPQHF. In DNA form, the CDR3 reads TGTGCCAGCAGCTTAGCTCAGGGACAGCCCCAGCATTTT. The full variable domain, completed using reference TRBV7-9 and TRBJ1-5, is DTGVSQNPRHKITKRGQNVTFRCDPISEHNRLYWYRQTLGQGPEFLTYFQNEAQLEKSRLLSDRFSAERPKGSFSTLEIQRTEQGDSAMYLCASSLAQGQPQHFGDGTRLSIL.

This chain connects TRBV23-1 to TRBJ2-1; 7 bases map to TRBD1. Being an ORF, TRBV23-1 has a function that is uncertain. CDR3 size: 17 residues. V shed 3 bases and J 3 bases; nucleotides not matched to a gene: 11. The DNA of the CDR3 is TGCGCCAGCAGTCATCCGGACAGGAGAAGTTTCTACAATGAGCAGTTCTTC. Its translation: CASSHPDRRSFYNEQFF.

This clone was detected ten times or more. The rearrangement uses TRBV7-2 and TRBJ2-1, with 10 positions matching TRBD2. Germline V lookup: CDR1 SGHTA, CDR2 FQGNSA. Trimming cost V 5 bases and J 12 bases; bases outside gene matches: 13. This CDR3 is 15 amino acids long. The CDR3 sequence: CASSQESGRAGGQFF. In DNA form, the CDR3 reads TGTGCCAGCAGCCAAGAAAGCGGGAGGGCCGGCGGGCAGTTCTTC. Drawing the rest from reference TRBV7-2 and TRBJ2-1, the complete variable domain is GAGVSQSPSNKVTEKGKDVELRCDPISGHTALYWYRQSLGQGLEFLIYFQGNSAPDKSGLPSDRFSAERTGGSVSTLTIQRTQQEDSAVYLCASSQESGRAGGQFFGPGTRLTVL.

This sequence joins TRBV7-2 and TRBJ2-5; 11 bases map to TRBD2. With 5 bases clipped from V and 2 bases from J, the junction kept 7 bases outside the gene matches. There are 16 residues in the CDR3. The germline V gene has CDR1 SGHTA and CDR2 FQGNSA. CDR3 region: CASSRGVAGGQETQYF. CDR3 bases: TGTGCCAGCAGCCGCGGGGTAGCGGGAGGGCAAGAGACCCAGTACTTC.

In this sample, this clone turned up many times. CDR3 DNA sequence: TGCAGTGCTAGTAGGGGGGAGCAGTACTTC. This codes for CSASRGEQYF. The chain joins TRBV20-1 to TRBJ2-7; tentative D call: TRBD1 (6 bases). The CDR3 covers 10 residues. Trimming removed 3 bases from V and 7 bases from J, with 7 bases in between. Germline-derived CDR1 and CDR2 are DFQATT and SNEGSKA (reference sequence).

This clone came up a few times. This chain connects TRBV29-1 to TRBJ2-5; 7 nucleotides align to TRBD2. The J call may be in error: the DNA end matches TRBJ2-7 better. CDR1 and CDR2 from the germline V gene are SQVTM and ANQGSEA. The CDR3 contains 12 residues. The CDR3 is CSAASGTYEQYF. CDR3 DNA: TGCAGCGCGGCTAGCGGCACCTACGAGCAGTACTTC.

The rearrangement links TRBV28 to TRBJ2-7, with TRBD1 matching 7 bases. The CDR3 consists of 16 residues. With 5 bases clipped from V and 3 bases from J, the junction kept 13 bases outside the gene matches. Germline V gives CDR1 MDHEN, CDR2 SYDVKM. The CDR3 region has the DNA TGTGCCAGCAGTCCCAATCCCGGGACAGCTTACTACGAGCAGTACTTC. Its translation is CASSPNPGTAYYEQYF.

The chain couples TRBV7-2 to TRBJ2-3, with D maybe TRBD2 (6 bases). V lost 3 bases, J lost 4 bases, and 8 bases lay in between. The CDR3 spans 13 residues. Looked up from germline, CDR1 is SGHTA and CDR2 is FQGNSA. The CDR3 region is CASSFRRADTQYF. As DNA, the CDR3 is TGTGCCAGCAGCTTCCGGAGGGCAGATACGCAGTATTTT.

In this sample, this clone turned up many times. J is TRBJ1-1 and V is TRBV19; unclear D gene. The germline CDR1 and CDR2 sequences are LNHDA and SQIVND (reference sequence). This CDR3 has 17 amino acids. Trimming pared 3 bases from V and 6 bases from J, leaving 23 bases between. CDR3 region: CASSILIGSYNHPEAFF. For the CDR3, the DNA is TGTGCCAGTAGTATCTTGATAGGGAGCTACAATCATCCTGAAGCTTTCTTT.

This clone has more than one count but fewer than ten. This chain uses TRBV30 with TRBJ1-3; D is uncertain. Germline CDR1 reads GTSNPN; CDR2 reads SVGIG (reference sequence). CDR3 length: 15 amino acids. V shed 1 base and J shed 4 bases, with 14 bases lying between them. CDR3 bases: TGTGCCTGGAGTGAGGGCAGAGGGTGGGGAAACACCATATATTTT. Translating gives CAWSEGRGWGNTIYF.

A remark on this clone: This same CDR3 is encoded by further DNA sequences in the sample. The rearrangement links TRBV28 to TRBJ1-2; tentative D call: TRBD1 (6 bases). The ends were cut back, 8 bases at V and 4 bases at J, with 17 bases in the middle. The CDR3 is 14 amino acids. Germline V lookup: CDR1 MDHEN, CDR2 SYDVKM. CDR3 sequence reads: CASSGRGGGYGYTF. As DNA, the CDR3 is TGTGCCAGCTCCGGGCGAGGGGGGGGCTATGGCTACACCTTC.

This clone came up a few times. Other DNA sequences in the same sample also yield this CDR3. This chain links TRBV28 with TRBJ1-4; 7 bases fit TRBD1. The germline CDR1 and CDR2 sequences are MDHEN and SYDVKM. This CDR3 region has 15 residues. V lost 8 bases, J lost 0 bases, and 6 bases stayed unmatched. This CDR3 is CASLPGGATNEKLFF. CDR3 bases: TGTGCCAGCCTCCCAGGGGGGGCAACTAATGAAAAACTGTTTTTT.

The genes are TRBV6-5 and TRBJ1-3; the D is unclear. With 0 bases removed from V and 0 bases from J, the gap between germline ends came to 9 bases. Germline values: CDR1 MNHEY, CDR2 SVGAGI. The CDR3 totals 16 residues. In DNA, the CDR3 is TGTGCCAGCAGTTACTCGGGCAGCAACTCTGGAAACACCATATATTTT. The encoded protein is CASSYSGSNSGNTIYF.

This clone has just a few counts. The rearrangement joins TRBV6-1 to TRBJ2-7; 8 bases line up with TRBD2. The V and J ends lost 4 bases and 4 bases, in that order; junction bases with no gene match: 9. The CDR3 runs 15 residues. Germline V gene lookup returns CDR1 MNHNS and CDR2 SASEGT. In nucleotides, the CDR3 is TGTGCCAGCAGTGCGGGAGGGGCGTGGGGTTACGAGCAGTACTTC. As protein: CASSAGGAWGYEQYF.

This clone was seen ten or more times. The chain joins TRBV28 to TRBJ2-7, with TRBD2 matching over 8 bases. V shed 8 bases, J shed 2 bases, and the junction held 8 bases outside the gene matches. CDR3 length: 14 residues. Looked up from germline, CDR1 is MDHEN and CDR2 is SYDVKM. CDR3 amino acids: CASSTSGGPYEQYF. Written as DNA, the CDR3 is TGTGCCAGCTCCACTAGCGGAGGACCCTACGAGCAGTACTTC.